This T cell receptor (beta chain) was sequenced in a study of T cells in Graves' hyperthyroidism and ophthalmopathy. A few counts support this clonotype. The CDR3 spans 15 residues. Germline V gene lookup returns CDR1 WNHNN and CDR2 SYGVQD (reference sequence). V lost 4 bases, J lost 0 bases, and 7 bases lay in between. Researchers took RNA transcripts and amplified the TCR beta CDR3 regions from them. First-round RT-PCR with HTBI primers amplified the TCR CDR3 region. MiXCR was run by TCRdb on the multiplex PCR reads, yielding one entry per CDR3 protein. There are about 530,000 distinct CDR3 sequences in the sample; 17% occur only once, and around 17% lies in the top ten.

The chain joins TRBV10-1 to TRBJ2-6; D is unclear. Sequencing input: blood. The sequence came from a woman aged 18-29 years with Graves' ophthalmopathy. CDR3 in amino acids: CASSAGLSGANVLTF. CDR3 coding DNA: TGCGCCAGCAGTGCGGGCCTCTCTGGGGCCAACGTCCTGACTTTC.